The rows below give T cell receptor beta chains drawn from one sample of a study of OX40 agonist ivuxolimab in advanced cancers. Measured with immunoSEQ multiplex PCR; TCRdb has only the in-frame clones, and not every one. The sample lists tens of thousands of clones, 88% seen once, with roughly 1% in the top ten. The specimen was CD4+ or CD8+ T cells sorted from blood, collected in a trial of the OX40 agonist ivuxolimab. Receptors originate from an adult with an advanced solid tumor such as melanoma, head and neck, liver or kidney cancer. Both conserved end residues are part of each CDR3.

>13|TRBV2|TRBJ1-1
CASSDEANTEAFF
>15|TRBV28|TRBJ1-1
CASIQKGDGRIRAFF
>17|TRBV28|TRBJ1-1
CASSPYTRRRENTEAFF
>15|TRBV2|TRBJ2-6
CASSEGGAGANVLTF
>18|TRBV5-6|TRBJ2-7
CASRCPGTGPLGSYEQYF
>15|TRBV5-1|TRBJ1-6
CASSLGTGGNSPLHF
>12|TRBV29-1|TRBJ2-2
CSVDRGAGELFF
>15|TRBV18|TRBJ2-7
CASSPPGTMFYEQYF
>15|TRBV7-2|TRBJ2-7
CASSPTDRSSYEQYF
>16|TRBV11-3|TRBJ1-4
CASSFGGIASGEKLFF
>13|TRBV5-5|TRBJ2-7
CASSLQGSYEQYF
>15|TRBV18|TRBJ2-7
CASSPQGQGSYEQYF
>14|TRBV7-2|TRBJ2-5
CASSPWDFEETQYF
>17|TRBV7-9|TRBJ2-5
CASSPGTSGTFMETQYF
>15|TRBV19|TRBJ2-3
CASSGGTESTDTQYF
>15|TRBV2|TRBJ1-3
CASSPQGFSGNTIYF
>16|TRBV5-1|TRBJ1-1
CASSLGTGPPNTEAFF
>14|TRBV19|TRBJ2-6
CASSPGSGANVLTF
>15|TRBV5-4|TRBJ1-1
CASSSRGGMNTEAFF
>16|TRBV7-2|TRBJ2-7
CASSPSTSGGPYEQYF
>16|TRBV5-1|TRBJ2-7
CASSLVSVAGSYEQYF
>14|TRBV7-9|TRBJ2-7
CASSPTRGTYEQYF
>15|TRBV5-1|TRBJ2-1
CASSSRQSSYNEQFF
>17|TRBV9|TRBJ2-1
CASSVVSSLQPYNEQFF
>15|TRBV28|TRBJ1-5
CASSPTGGGGQPQHF
>17|TRBV9|TRBJ2-3
CASSVFSGGAVADTQYF
>15|TRBV6-1|TRBJ2-1
CASRDLGLERVEQFF
>17|TRBV15|TRBJ2-3
CATSRDRWRDRADTQYF
>16|TRBV5-4|TRBJ2-1
CASSLGGPSSYNEQFF
>16|TRBV15|TRBJ2-5
CATGRGAGDRRETQYF
>12|TRBV19|TRBJ2-5
CASSIDQETQYF
>14|TRBV5-1|TRBJ2-5
CASRLAVGQETQYF
>13|TRBV10-1|TRBJ2-1
CASSGFPEDEQFF
>13|TRBV18|TRBJ1-2
CASSPNSDLGYTF
>13|TRBV7-9|TRBJ1-1
CASSLEGNTEAFF
>14|TRBV6-6|TRBJ2-1
CASTTGERAGEQFF
>16|TRBV6-1|TRBJ1-1
CASSDLGRIWDTEAFF
>14|TRBV11-3|TRBJ2-7
CASSLNEAPGEQYF
>13|TRBV29-1|TRBJ2-1
CSAGQGAGNEQFF
>18|TRBV7-2|TRBJ2-3
CASSLNAGAGGGTDTQYF
>14|TRBV5-1|TRBJ1-3
CASSLDGALNTIYF
>13|TRBV6-5|TRBJ1-1
CASSSRETGGAFF
>14|TRBV19|TRBJ1-1
CASSTPGRGTEAFF
>16|TRBV11-3|TRBJ2-1
CASSLGSGTSGNEQFF
>16|TRBV2|TRBJ2-1
CASSTGTSGRRNEQFF